This T cell receptor beta chain was found in a study of blood T cell repertoires in COVID-19 (dated by TCRdb to 2020 to 2022). Study-wide context: Samples covering the acute and convalescent phases of COVID-19 were provided by collaborators in the United States, Italy and Spain. The material from the prospective study consisted of cDNA or gDNA derived from T cells, B-cell-depleted T cells, or PBMCs. Samples came from the ongoing ImmuneRACE study (first 160 participants) plus 1,254 subjects from 6 global collaborators. The sample metadata nearly always contained a de-identified subject ID, COVID-19 status, age in years and sex. HLA class I and class II types, where available, came from metadata supplied by the sample provider rather than from assay-based typing. A freely available public database, intended as a resource for researchers studying the immune response to SARS-CoV-2, is where the repertoires were released. The dataset comprised deeply sampled blood TCRbeta repertoires from subjects exposed to, actively infected with, or recovered from COVID-19. Points the paper makes about the study in general: The amount of clinical and demographic metadata varied by source and participant and was provided uncurated.

Notes on this clone: The target of this receptor is not known. No much larger clone exists at a distance of one base, and base qualities are not known.

TCRbeta CDR3 regions were amplified from genomic DNA using the immunoSEQ Assay, a bias-controlled multiplex PCR. The source study handled its data this way. Within the assay, amplification of reference gene primers was used to estimate how many nucleated cells each sample contained. To quantify the absolute abundance of each unique TCRbeta CDR3 rearrangement, sequence reads were collapsed and filtered. For each sample, productive Simpson clonality was calculated as the square root of Simpson's diversity index over productive rearrangements. TCRdb holds this immuneACCESS table with in-frame rearrangements only. Some clones are missing; in checked studies, unresolved V genes explain under half, and the rest has no known cause. Clonal size and the V and J genes are those of that table, whereas D and trimming came from the DNA. This sample comprises 200,000 to 300,000 clones, around 80% of them detected only once. The top ten constitute around 30% of the sample.

Each collaborating institution followed its own protocols to collect whole blood in K2EDTA tubes. Collaborator samples were shipped for TCRbeta analysis as frozen whole blood, isolated PBMCs, or DNA extracted from either sample type. The CDR3 contains 16 residues, cysteine and phenylalanine counted. The read is trimmed to its CDR3 DNA, 48 bases read in frame from base 1. Trimmed from V: 5 bases; trimmed from J: 3 bases; junction bases lacking a gene match: 8. The CDR1 and CDR2 encoded by the germline V gene (reference sequence) are SGHNT and YYREEE. This clonotype originated in a man in his forties or fifties with acute or convalescent COVID-19. Sequenced material: peripheral blood. The rearranged segments are TRBV5-4 and TRBJ2-7; 13 bases in between match TRBD2. The sequenced DNA: TGTGCCAGCAGGCCCGGGACTAGCGGGGATAACTACGAGCAGTACTTC. It translates as CASRPGTSGDNYEQYF. Where the CDR3 stops, the reference TRBV5-4 and TRBJ2-7 genes take over; the full variable domain is ETGVTQSPTHLIKTRGQQVTLRCSSQSGHNTVSWYQQALGQGPQFIFQYYREEENGRGNFPPRFSGLQFPNYSSELNVNALELDDSALYLCASRPGTSGDNYEQYFGPGTRLTVT.